Listed below are T cell receptor beta chains from one sample, sequenced in a study of cytomegalovirus exposure and HLA in healthy donors. Sequenced by immunoSEQ multiplex PCR; TCRdb stores in-frame clones only, minus some. The sample yields roughly 180,000 clones, 78% seen once. Material: PBMCs. The origin of the receptors is a female donor in good health and CMV-seronegative. The CDR3 runs from the conserved cysteine through the conserved F or W. The D gene is left open where the match is weak. The size entry is marked missing in some rows and otherwise reads once, few, many or a size class.

TRBV7-9,.,TRBJ1-2,.,TGTGCCAGCACCGTGACAGGTCGGGGCAACTATGGCTACACCTTC,CASTVTGRGNYGYTF
TRBV19,.,TRBJ2-7,.,TGTGCCAGTAGTATAGTTTCAGGAACCTACGAGCAGTACTTC,CASSIVSGTYEQYF
TRBV4-2,.,TRBJ1-1,.,TGTGCCAGCAGCCAAGTCGTCTCAGGGGACACTGAAGCTTTCTTT,CASSQVVSGDTEAFF
TRBV7-2,.,TRBJ1-1,.,TGTGCCAGCAGCTTAGTTGTTAGGGGAAACACTGAAGCTTTCTTT,CASSLVVRGNTEAFF
TRBV7-9,.,TRBJ1-4,.,TGTGCCAGCAGCTGGCGACAGGACGCAACTAATGAAAAACTGTTTTTT,CASSWRQDATNEKLFF
TRBV6-5,TRBD2,TRBJ2-3,once,TGTGCCAGCAGTTTACTAGCGGTACCCACAGATACGCAGTATTTT,CASSLLAVPTDTQYF
TRBV5-4,TRBD2,TRBJ2-3,.,TGTGCCAGCAGCTTAGACGGGAGGGTTACAGATACGCAGTATTTT,CASSLDGRVTDTQYF
TRBV4-1,.,TRBJ1-2,.,TGCGCCAGCAGCCTAGCTGCGGGGGGCCACTATGGCTACACCTTC,CASSLAAGGHYGYTF
TRBV5-1,.,TRBJ1-1,.,TGCGCCAGCAGCTTGCAGGGAGGGAGCGACACTGAAGCTTTCTTT,CASSLQGGSDTEAFF
TRBV6-6,.,TRBJ2-7,.,TGTGCCAGCAGTCACCCCGGTGGCGAGCAGTACTTC,CASSHPGGEQYF
TRBV9,.,TRBJ1-1,.,TGTGCCAGCAGTAGTAGTCCGGGAGGGTACACTGAAGCTTTCTTT,CASSSSPGGYTEAFF
TRBV30,TRBD1,TRBJ1-1,.,TGTGCCTTGGACAGGGGATTTACTGAAGCTTTCTTT,CALDRGFTEAFF
TRBV9,TRBD2,TRBJ2-3,.,TGTGCCAGCAGCGTAGCTCTCGCGGGAGTCCCAGATACGCAGTATTTT,CASSVALAGVPDTQYF
TRBV21-1,.,TRBJ2-7,.,.,CASSKVGSGNEQYF
TRBV2,.,TRBJ2-6,.,TGTGCCAGCAGTGAACCTTCCGGCTCTGGGGCCAACGTCCTGACTTTC,CASSEPSGSGANVLTF
TRBV2,.,TRBJ1-1,.,TGTGCCAGCAGTGAACTTCGGGGGACTGAAGCTTTCTTT,CASSELRGTEAFF
TRBV5-6,TRBD1,TRBJ2-7,.,TGTGCCAGCAGCTTGGGAGGGGGCGACGAGCAGTACTTC,CASSLGGGDEQYF
TRBV19,.,TRBJ2-1,.,TGTGCCAGTAGCATGTGGGGGGCTAGCGGCGGGAATGAGCAGTTCTTC,CASSMWGASGGNEQFF
TRBV5-5,.,TRBJ2-5,.,TGTGCCAGCAGCTGGGGAGATCAAGAGACCCAGTACTTC,CASSWGDQETQYF
TRBV27,.,TRBJ2-2,.,TGTGCCAGCAGTTTCGGAAGACAGAACACCGGGGAGCTGTTTTTT,CASSFGRQNTGELFF
TRBV2,.,TRBJ2-1,.,TGTGCCAGCACGCTGTTGAGGGAAAATGAGCAGTTCTTC,CASTLLRENEQFF
TRBV6-6,.,TRBJ2-1,.,TGTGCCAGCAGTTACAGCGGCTCCTACAATGAGCAGTTCTTC,CASSYSGSYNEQFF
TRBV10-3,TRBD1,TRBJ1-1,.,TGTGCCATCACGGTAGGGGACAGGGGTACCGGTATTGCTGAAGCTTTCTTT,CAITVGDRGTGIAEAFF
TRBV4-2,.,TRBJ2-5,.,TGTGCCAGCATGCGGGGTGGGGCGGGGCCCGAAGAGACCCAGTACTTC,CASMRGGAGPEETQYF
TRBV7-8,TRBD2,TRBJ2-1,.,TGTGCCAGCAGCTTAAGGGTCCTAGCGGGAGGGAACAATGAGCAGTTCTTC,CASSLRVLAGGNNEQFF
TRBV15,TRBD1,TRBJ2-2,once,TGTGCCACCAGCGGAAAACAGGGGTTCGGGGAGCTGTTTTTT,CATSGKQGFGELFF
TRBV27,TRBD2,TRBJ2-1,.,TGTGCCAGCAGCCCAAAGGGACTAGCGGGAGGCGACTCCTACAATGAGCAGTTCTTC,CASSPKGLAGGDSYNEQFF
TRBV4-2,TRBD2,TRBJ2-7,.,TGTGCCAGCAGCCAAGGGCTAGCGGGGGGCCCTCCCTACGAGCAGTACTTC,CASSQGLAGGPPYEQYF
TRBV7-8,TRBD1,TRBJ2-1,.,TGTGCCAGCAGCACACGGGACAGGGGGAATGAGCAGTTCTTC,CASSTRDRGNEQFF
TRBV19,.,TRBJ1-2,.,TGTGCCAGTGGGACTTACCCCCGGTCAGGGCCCGTGAGGGGCTACACCTTC,CASGTYPRSGPVRGYTF
TRBV28,.,TRBJ2-7,.,TGTGCCAGCAGTTTCCGGGGAACCTCCTACGAGCAGTACTTC,CASSFRGTSYEQYF
TRBV27,TRBD2,TRBJ2-5,.,TGTGCCAGCAGCCTTACTAGCGGGAGCACAGAGACCCAGTACTTC,CASSLTSGSTETQYF
TRBV7-2,.,TRBJ2-7,.,TGTGCCAGCAGCCCCAGTCGCCGGGACACCTCCTACGAGCAGTACTTC,CASSPSRRDTSYEQYF
TRBV19,.,TRBJ2-7,few,TGTGCCAGTAGCCCGACAGGAAACTACTACGAGCAGTACTTC,CASSPTGNYYEQYF
TRBV5-4,.,TRBJ2-5,.,TGTGCCAGCCCGGGGACCCAGTACTTC,CASPGTQYF
TRBV7-2,TRBD2,TRBJ2-1,.,TGTGCCAGCAGCCGGGGGACGGGAGGTTCTCAGTTCTTC,CASSRGTGGSQFF
TRBV19,TRBD2,TRBJ2-5,.,TGTGCCAGTAGGACCGCCGGGAGGGCGCAAGAGACCCAGTACTTC,CASRTAGRAQETQYF
TRBV6-1,.,TRBJ2-7,.,TGTGCCAGCAGTGAAGGCTGGCAGGTTGAATACGAGCAGTACTTC,CASSEGWQVEYEQYF
TRBV5-1,.,TRBJ2-7,.,TGCGCCAGCAGCTTGGTTTGGGGCAGCTACGAGCAGTACTTC,CASSLVWGSYEQYF
TRBV4-3,TRBD2,TRBJ2-1,few,TGCGCCAGCAGCCTACGACTAGCGGGGAATGAGCAGTTCTTC,CASSLRLAGNEQFF
TRBV23-1,.,TRBJ1-2,.,TGCGCTATGGGGGGCTATGGCTACACCTTC,CAMGGYGYTF
TRBV6-1,.,TRBJ2-7,.,TGTGCCAGCAGTGTGGGGAGACGGGCTTACGAGCAGTACTTC,CASSVGRRAYEQYF
TRBV5-8,TRBD1,TRBJ2-3,few,TGTGCCAGCAGCTTGGGACAGGGGGCGATCACAGATACGCAGTATTTT,CASSLGQGAITDTQYF
TRBV19,.,TRBJ1-5,.,TGTGCCAGTAGTATTTGGCAGGAGGGACAGCCCCAGCATTTT,CASSIWQEGQPQHF
TRBV5-4,.,TRBJ1-1,few,TGTGCCAGCAGCTTGGTCGAAGCCGCGAACACTGAAGCTTTCTTT,CASSLVEAANTEAFF
TRBV5-6,TRBD1,TRBJ1-6,.,TGTGCCAGCAGCTTGACAGGGGACCGCCATAATTCACCCCTCCACTTT,CASSLTGDRHNSPLHF
TRBV11-3,.,TRBJ1-4,few,TGTGCCAGCAGCTTAGATCGTGAAAAACTGTTTTTT,CASSLDREKLFF
TRBV6-1,.,TRBJ2-1,.,TGTGCCAGCAGTGGCTTTACAAATGAGCAGTTCTTC,CASSGFTNEQFF
TRBV11-2,.,TRBJ2-1,.,TGTGCCAGCAGCTTATTCGGTGAGCAGTTCTTC,CASSLFGEQFF
TRBV6-5,TRBD2,TRBJ2-1,.,TGTGCCAGCAGACAGCGGGGAGAGATACGGAATGAGCAGTTCTTC,CASRQRGEIRNEQFF